Shown below are 14 T cell receptor beta chains from a single sample sequenced in a study of CD8 T cells in Susac syndrome. An amount of RNA that ranged from roughly 0.5 to 1 ug was reverse transcribed with random hexamers. One entry per CDR3 protein, called by TCRdb with MiXCR from the immunoSEQ multiplex PCR reads. Of around 71,000 distinct CDR3 sequences listed, 93% are singletons. Sequencing was performed on CD4+ T cells from PBMCs. Every receptor here comes from a human donor with Susac syndrome.

The chain links TRBV5-1 to TRBJ2-2; D remains unclear. V was trimmed by 2 bases and J by 8 bases, leaving 16 bases between them. Germline assignment: CDR1 SGHRS and CDR2 YFSETQ. The CDR3 covers 15 residues. Here the CDR3 DNA reads TGCGCCAGCAGCTTTGGACCGCCTCGATCAGGGGAGCTGTTTTTT. Translation gives CASSFGPPRSGELFF.

This chain joins TRBV30 and TRBJ2-5, with 14 nucleotides matching TRBD2. Germline CDR1 and CDR2: GTSNPN and SVGIG (reference sequence). The V gene end was trimmed by 2 bases and the J gene end by 3 bases; junction bases not matched to a gene: 5. The CDR3 sequence is 16 residues long. The CDR3 loop is CAWSPGLAGGKETQYF. The CDR3 DNA reads TGTGCCTGGAGTCCCGGACTAGCGGGGGGTAAAGAGACCCAGTACTTC.

This chain uses TRBV19 with TRBJ2-7; 10 nucleotides agree with TRBD1. The V and J ends lost 3 bases and 6 bases, in that order; junction bases with no gene match: 8. Germline V lookup: CDR1 LNHDA, CDR2 SQIVND (reference sequence). This CDR3 has 15 amino acids. This CDR3 reads CASSIPGQGKREQYF. The CDR3 DNA sequence: TGTGCCAGTAGTATCCCGGGACAGGGGAAGCGCGAGCAGTACTTC.

The rearrangement joins TRBV7-2 to TRBJ1-1; TRBD1 aligns across 8 bases. The CDR3 length is 15 residues. V was clipped by 5 bases and J by 2 bases; unmatched bases: 7. Germline CDR1 SGHTA, CDR2 FQGNSA. CDR3 region: CASSPRQGKNTEAFF. The DNA of the CDR3 is TGTGCCAGCAGCCCGCGACAGGGGAAAAACACTGAAGCTTTCTTT. Full variable domain (remainder filled in from reference TRBV7-2 and TRBJ1-1): GAGVSQSPSNKVTEKGKDVELRCDPISGHTALYWYRQSLGQGLEFLIYFQGNSAPDKSGLPSDRFSAERTGGSVSTLTIQRTQQEDSAVYLCASSPRQGKNTEAFFGQGTRLTVV.

The V call is TRBV19, the J call TRBJ1-1; weak D call: TRBD1 (5 bases). CDR1 and CDR2 (germline): LNHDA, SQIVND (reference sequence). V lost 3 bases and J lost 5, with 13 bases in between. CDR3 length equals 14 residues. This CDR3 is CASSIGTGGTEAFF. In nucleotides, the CDR3 is TGTGCCAGTAGTATTGGGACGGGTGGGACTGAAGCTTTCTTT.

The chain employs TRBV28 and TRBJ1-2, with D possibly being TRBD1 (5 bases). This CDR3 spans 14 amino acids. Trimming shortened V by 2 bases and J by 8 bases, and 15 bases separated the two germline ends. Germline V gene data show CDR1 as MDHEN and CDR2 as SYDVKM. The DNA for the CDR3 is TGTGCCAGCAGTTTAAGGGGACGGTATCGGGGCTACACCTTC. It yields the protein CASSLRGRYRGYTF.

CDR3 loop: CASSHRRFAGGSNEQFF. DNA of the CDR3: TGTGCCAGCAGCCATAGGAGATTCGCGGGGGGTTCGAATGAGCAGTTCTTC. The J gene is TRBJ2-1, the V gene TRBV14, with 8 bases aligning to TRBD2. The V gene end was trimmed by 3 bases and the J gene end by 7 bases; junction bases not matched to a gene: 14. Per the germline V gene, CDR1 is SGHDN and CDR2 is FVKESK. This CDR3 has 17 amino acids.

The rearrangement joins TRBV28 to TRBJ1-3, with a possible D match to TRBD1 (5 bases). The CDR3 has 17 amino acids. Between the trimmed V and J ends, which lost 1 base and 4 bases, there was a span of 17 bases. CDR1 and CDR2 from the germline V gene are MDHEN and SYDVKM. In DNA form, the CDR3 reads TGTGCCAGCAGTTTATCGGGGCAGTCAATAGGAGGAAACACCATATATTTT. Its protein product is CASSLSGQSIGGNTIYF.

V gene TRBV20-1 combines with J gene TRBJ2-3; TRBD2 might be the D (6 bases). There are 16 residues in the CDR3. From germline, CDR1 is DFQATT and CDR2 SNEGSKA (reference sequence). Trimming took off 1 base at V and 2 bases at J, with 16 bases between the two ends. CDR3 nucleotide sequence: TGCAGTGCTAGAGGCCTTACTAGCCCGCCCACAGATACGCAGTATTTT. Translation gives CSARGLTSPPTDTQYF.

V and J are TRBV12-3 or TRBV12-4 and TRBJ2-3; 11 nucleotides line up with TRBD2. V shed 5 bases, J shed 4 bases, and the junction held 8 bases outside the gene matches. The CDR3 is 16 residues long. The CDR3 spells CASSPFSGGASDTQYF. Written as DNA, the CDR3 is TGTGCCAGCAGTCCCTTTAGCGGGGGGGCTTCAGATACGCAGTATTTT.

This sequence joins TRBV18 and TRBJ1-1; 8 nucleotides align to TRBD1. The V and J ends lost 2 bases and 6 bases, in that order; junction bases with no gene match: 2. This CDR3 contains 13 residues. Germline V lookup: CDR1 KGHSH, CDR2 LQKENI. As DNA, the CDR3 is TGTGCCAGCTCACCAGGGACAGGTGCTGAAGCTTTCTTT. Protein: CASSPGTGAEAFF.

The chain links TRBV6-2 or TRBV6-3 to TRBJ1-5; perhaps TRBD1 as D (5 bases). Germline assignment: CDR1 MNHEY and CDR2 SVGEGT. The length of the CDR3 is 12 residues. The V gene lost 10 bases and the J gene lost 7 bases, with 14 bases spanning the gap. The DNA of the CDR3 is TGTGCCACTACGCAGGGTAGCCAGCCCCAGCATTTT. Translated: CATTQGSQPQHF.

The gene calls are TRBV19 and TRBJ2-4, with 9 bases matching TRBD1. In germline, CDR1 is LNHDA, CDR2 SQIVND (reference sequence). The CDR3 sequence is 16 residues long. The trim removed 3 bases at V and 5 bases at J, leaving 8 bases unmatched. The chain's CDR3 is CASSIAGTGKQNIQYF. DNA for the CDR3: TGTGCCAGTAGTATTGCTGGGACAGGGAAGCAAAACATTCAGTACTTC.

This chain connects TRBV30 to TRBJ1-5; D might be TRBD1 (6 bases). Trimming stripped 4 bases from V and 4 bases from J, with 17 bases between. Germline V CDR1 and CDR2: GTSNPN, SVGIG (reference sequence). This CDR3 is built from 15 residues. As DNA, the CDR3 is TGTGCCTGGAATCCTTCAGGGGTTTGGAATCAGCCCCAGCATTTT. Its protein is CAWNPSGVWNQPQHF. Full variable domain (remainder filled in from reference TRBV30 and TRBJ1-5): SQTIHQWPATLVQPVGSPLSLECTVEGTSNPNLYWYRQAAGRGLQLLFYSVGIGQISSEVPQNLSASRPQDRQFILSSKKLLLSDSGFYLCAWNPSGVWNQPQHFGDGTRLSIL.